These T cell receptor beta chains were read from a single sample in a study of T cell responses to AZD1222 COVID-19 vaccine. This table comes from immunoSEQ multiplex PCR, and its TCRdb copy is limited to in-frame clones, with some not included. The table lists roughly 120,000 clones, 92% of them singletons. Sequences were derived from peripheral blood, sampled 28 days after the second AZD1222 dose. These receptors all stem from an adult who received the AZD1222 COVID-19 vaccine. Each CDR3 is given with its conserved first and last residue. The D gene is left open where the match is weak. A row's size may be missing; if present it is once, few, many or a size class.

D: TRBD1
J: TRBJ2-3
V: TRBV19
size: NA
DNA: TGTGCCAGTAGTATCCAATCGACAGGGGCCGCAGATACGCAGTATTTT
CDR3: CASSIQSTGAADTQYF

D: NA
J: TRBJ1-2
V: TRBV18
size: NA
DNA: TGTGCCAGCTCACCAGAGGATACCTATGGCTACACCTTC
CDR3: CASSPEDTYGYTF

D: NA
J: TRBJ2-3
V: TRBV2
size: NA
DNA: TGTGCCAGCCGGGGGCGGCGGGGTGGCACAGATACGCAGTATTTT
CDR3: CASRGRRGGTDTQYF

D: TRBD1
J: TRBJ1-2
V: TRBV6-5
size: NA
DNA: TGTGCCAGCACCCGGACAGGGGTCCGGGGTGGCTACACCTTC
CDR3: CASTRTGVRGGYTF

D: NA
J: TRBJ1-2
V: TRBV7-2
size: NA
DNA: TGTGCCAGCAGATACCTTAGAGGGGGGCCTAACTATGGCTACACCTTC
CDR3: CASRYLRGGPNYGYTF

D: TRBD2
J: TRBJ2-1
V: TRBV9
size: NA
DNA: TGTGCCAGCAGCGCCCTTTCTGGGGGGGAGAATGAGCAGTTCTTC
CDR3: CASSALSGGENEQFF

D: NA
J: TRBJ1-2
V: TRBV6-6
size: NA
DNA: TGTGCCAGCAGTTACGGACAGCAATATGGCTACACCTTC
CDR3: CASSYGQQYGYTF

D: NA
J: TRBJ1-1
V: TRBV5-5
size: NA
DNA: TGTGCCAGCAGCTTCAACGGCTACCTGAACACTGAAGCTTTCTTT
CDR3: CASSFNGYLNTEAFF

D: TRBD2
J: TRBJ2-1
V: TRBV11-1
size: NA
DNA: TGTGCCAGCAGGGATCCCGGGACTAGCCTCAATGAGCAGTTCTTC
CDR3: CASRDPGTSLNEQFF

D: NA
J: TRBJ2-3
V: TRBV5-4
size: NA
DNA: TGTGCCAGTCTCCCGGGGCCTACCCTTGAGGATACGCAGTATTTT
CDR3: CASLPGPTLEDTQYF

D: TRBD2
J: TRBJ2-1
V: TRBV5-1
size: NA
DNA: TGCGCCAGCAGCCATAGGACTAGCGGGTCTTACAATGAGCAGTTCTTC
CDR3: CASSHRTSGSYNEQFF

D: TRBD1
J: TRBJ2-3
V: TRBV5-1
size: NA
DNA: TGCGCCAGCAGCCCAAGGACAGGGCCGGATACGCAGTATTTT
CDR3: CASSPRTGPDTQYF

D: TRBD2
J: TRBJ2-1
V: TRBV11-2
size: NA
DNA: TGTGCCAGCAGCCCCCTGAGCGGGGGAAGCAATGAGCAGTTCTTC
CDR3: CASSPLSGGSNEQFF

D: NA
J: TRBJ1-2
V: TRBV12-3/TRBV12-4
size: NA
DNA: TGTGCCAGCAGTTTTCAGGGGACGAGGGGCTACACCTTC
CDR3: CASSFQGTRGYTF

D: NA
J: TRBJ1-3
V: TRBV5-6
size: NA
DNA: TGTGCCAGCAGCCTGTTGGAGGGACACAGTTCTGGAAACACCATATATTTT
CDR3: CASSLLEGHSSGNTIYF

D: NA
J: TRBJ1-3
V: TRBV5-1
size: NA
DNA: TGCGCCAGCAGCTTGGATCGGACCCCTGGAAACACCATATATTTT
CDR3: CASSLDRTPGNTIYF

D: NA
J: TRBJ1-6
V: TRBV9
size: NA
DNA: TGTGCCAGCAGCGCCACAGGGAATTCACCCCTCCACTTT
CDR3: CASSATGNSPLHF

D: NA
J: TRBJ1-1
V: TRBV15
size: NA
DNA: TGTGCCACCATTAGGTCAAACTCAGACACTGAAGCTTTCTTT
CDR3: CATIRSNSDTEAFF

D: NA
J: TRBJ2-7
V: TRBV25-1
size: NA
DNA: TGTGCCAGCACGGGCAGTGACTACGAGCAGTACTTC
CDR3: CASTGSDYEQYF

D: TRBD1
J: TRBJ2-7
V: TRBV6-6
size: NA
DNA: TGTGCCAGCAGTGCATCCGGGACAGCCTACGAGCAGTACTTC
CDR3: CASSASGTAYEQYF

D: NA
J: TRBJ2-7
V: TRBV6-2/TRBV6-3
size: NA
DNA: TGTGCCAGCAGTTACCCTCGGCCTCGGGAGAGCGCCTACGAGCAGTACTTC
CDR3: CASSYPRPRESAYEQYF

D: NA
J: TRBJ2-2
V: TRBV3-1/TRBV3-2
size: NA
DNA: TGTGCCAGCAGCTCCGAGGCATCTCGGTCCACCGGGGAGCTGTTTTTT
CDR3: CASSSEASRSTGELFF

D: NA
J: TRBJ2-7
V: TRBV6-5
size: NA
DNA: TGTGCCAGCATTATTGATAGCTCCTACGAGCAGTACTTC
CDR3: CASIIDSSYEQYF

D: NA
J: TRBJ2-7
V: TRBV4-1
size: NA
DNA: TGCGCCAGCAGCCAAGGCCGACCCCCGCTTGAGCAGTACTTC
CDR3: CASSQGRPPLEQYF

D: NA
J: TRBJ2-1
V: TRBV6-5
size: NA
DNA: TGTGCCAGCCGGACGTCGAGCTCCTACAATGAGCAGTTCTTC
CDR3: CASRTSSSYNEQFF

D: TRBD2
J: TRBJ2-7
V: TRBV10-3
size: NA
DNA: TGTGCCATCAGTGGATCGGCTAGCGGGAGTCTCGGTCGAGAGGAGCAGTACTTC
CDR3: CAISGSASGSLGREEQYF

D: TRBD2
J: TRBJ2-5
V: TRBV3-1/TRBV3-2
size: NA
DNA: TGTGCCAGCAGCCTAGCGGGGGGGCCCCGGGAGACCCAGTACTTC
CDR3: CASSLAGGPRETQYF

D: NA
J: TRBJ2-2
V: TRBV7-2
size: few
DNA: TGTGCCAGCAGCTTAAGTCTAGCGAGCGGCACCGGGGAGCTGTTTTTT
CDR3: CASSLSLASGTGELFF

D: NA
J: TRBJ1-1
V: TRBV10-3
size: NA
DNA: TGTGCCATCAGTGGACCGGAGAACACTGAAGCTTTCTTT
CDR3: CAISGPENTEAFF

D: NA
J: TRBJ2-3
V: TRBV19
size: NA
DNA: TGTGCCAGTAGCCCCCCGGGGTTTAGCACAGATACGCAGTATTTT
CDR3: CASSPPGFSTDTQYF

D: NA
J: TRBJ2-7
V: TRBV5-6
size: NA
DNA: TGTGCCAGCAGCTTCAGGCAGAGCTCCTACGAGCAGTACTTC
CDR3: CASSFRQSSYEQYF

D: NA
J: TRBJ1-1
V: TRBV19
size: NA
DNA: TGTGCCAGTCGTCGACAGTTGAACACTGAAGCTTTCTTT
CDR3: CASRRQLNTEAFF

D: TRBD2
J: TRBJ2-5
V: TRBV6-6
size: NA
DNA: TGTGCCAGCAACCAAGGACTAGCGGGCCCCGGGACCCAGTACTTC
CDR3: CASNQGLAGPGTQYF

D: NA
J: TRBJ2-3
V: TRBV5-1
size: NA
DNA: TGCGCCAGCAGCTTGGCCGCATTCACAGAAAGCACAGATACGCAGTATTTT
CDR3: CASSLAAFTESTDTQYF

D: TRBD2
J: TRBJ2-5
V: TRBV7-9
size: NA
DNA: TGTGCCAGCAGCCGAAGTCTCGGGGGGACGGAGACCCAGTACTTC
CDR3: CASSRSLGGTETQYF

D: NA
J: TRBJ2-6
V: TRBV25-1
size: NA
DNA: TGTGCCAGCAGTGGGGGAGGCTCTGGGGCCAACGTCCTGACTTTC
CDR3: CASSGGGSGANVLTF

D: NA
J: TRBJ1-5
V: TRBV28
size: NA
DNA: TGTGCCGCTTATGGGGTCTATAGCAATCAGCCCCAGCATTTT
CDR3: CAAYGVYSNQPQHF

D: NA
J: TRBJ2-7
V: TRBV28
size: NA
DNA: TGTGCCAGCAGTATGATGCTAGTTCCCTATCTCAAACAGTACTTC
CDR3: CASSMMLVPYLKQYF

D: TRBD1
J: TRBJ1-4
V: TRBV7-9
size: NA
DNA: TGTGCCAGCAGCTCCATGGCGGGACAGGGGCACGAAAAACTGTTTTTT
CDR3: CASSSMAGQGHEKLFF

D: TRBD1
J: TRBJ1-4
V: TRBV9
size: NA
DNA: TGTGCCAGCACCGGAGGGGGCATGAGGAATGAAAAACTGTTTTTT
CDR3: CASTGGGMRNEKLFF

D: TRBD2
J: TRBJ2-3
V: TRBV4-2
size: NA
DNA: TGTGCCAGCAGCCGAGCACTAGCGGGAGTCAGAGATACGCAGTATTTT
CDR3: CASSRALAGVRDTQYF

D: NA
J: TRBJ1-1
V: TRBV6-1
size: few
DNA: TGTGCCAGCAGTGAATGGAGAGGCATGAACACTGAAGCTTTCTTT
CDR3: CASSEWRGMNTEAFF

D: NA
J: TRBJ1-1
V: TRBV6-5
size: NA
DNA: TGTGCCAGCAGTTACTTCAATCAAATGAACACTGAAGCTTTCTTT
CDR3: CASSYFNQMNTEAFF

D: NA
J: TRBJ2-7
V: TRBV5-1
size: NA
DNA: TGCGCCAGCAGCTTGAGTGGGCTGGTAGCTACCTACGAGCAGTACTTC
CDR3: CASSLSGLVATYEQYF

D: NA
J: TRBJ1-1
V: TRBV3-1/TRBV3-2
size: NA
DNA: TGTGCCAGCAGCCTGGGCAGGGGTTTAGAGGCTTTCTTT
CDR3: CASSLGRGLEAFF

D: TRBD2
J: TRBJ2-7
V: TRBV11-1
size: NA
DNA: TGTGCCAGCAGCTATACTAGCGGGAGCACCTACGAGCAGTACTTC
CDR3: CASSYTSGSTYEQYF

D: NA
J: TRBJ2-3
V: TRBV29-1
size: NA
DNA: TGCAGCGTTGTGTCGGGGACTGCAGATACGCAGTATTTT
CDR3: CSVVSGTADTQYF

D: NA
J: TRBJ1-1
V: TRBV3-1/TRBV3-2
size: NA
DNA: TGTGCCAGCAGCCAATTCAGGGGCACTGAAGCTTTCTTT
CDR3: CASSQFRGTEAFF

D: NA
J: TRBJ1-1
V: TRBV2
size: NA
DNA: TGTGCCAGCAGGGGGTTCCTCGCTGAAGCTTTCTTT
CDR3: CASRGFLAEAFF

D: TRBD2
J: TRBJ2-5
V: TRBV5-1
size: NA
DNA: TGCGCCAGCAGCACTGGACTAGCGGGGAACCAAGAGACCCAGTACTTC
CDR3: CASSTGLAGNQETQYF

D: TRBD1
J: TRBJ1-1
V: TRBV18
size: NA
DNA: TGTGCCAGCTCACCCCTGGGAAACACAGGGGAGGTGGCTTTCTTT
CDR3: CASSPLGNTGEVAFF